This T cell receptor beta chain originates from a study of vaccination effects on CD4 cells after COVID-19. The overall study: Two-dose BNT162b2 or mRNA-1273 vaccination was given to participants. Overall study findings and caveats: Few convalescent patients were included, and no early post-infection timepoints were sampled.

ViraFEST used viral peptide pools to expand antigen-specific CD4+ T cells before sequencing. After less than 11 days in culture, the CD4+ T cells were isolated. Among the vaccine recipients, none had a prior SARS-CoV-2 infection, and nucleocapsid antibodies were negative. Wells each received some 2.2 million PBMC, cultured with 10 IU/ml IL-2 and 10 ug/ml peptides. On day 3 and again on day 7, half the medium was replaced with IL-2 medium. Comment on this clone: The antigen remains undetermined.

TCRdb's copy holds only in-frame clones and misses some; the assay was immunoSEQ multiplex PCR. The data hold some 22,000 clones, with roughly four fifths observed a single time. The CDR3 runs 14 residues. With V trimmed by 6 bases and J by 8 bases, 10 bases remained unmatched. Germline V gene sequence: CDR1 SGHKS, CDR2 YYEKEE (reference sequence). The TCR was taken from a human donor who received a COVID-19 vaccine. Sequenced here: CD4+ T cells from PBMCs cultured with HCoV-NL63 spike peptides, sampled before COVID-19 vaccination. The V and J genes are TRBV5-5 and TRBJ1-4; 7 nucleotides match TRBD1. CDR3 DNA: TGTGCCAGCACCCGGGAGGGGGCGAGCGAAAAACTGTTTTTT. It yields the protein CASTREGASEKLFF.